This TCR beta chain comes out of a study of T cell repertoires in cytomegalovirus infection. Overall study: CMV infection together with matching HLA type was indicated by public TCR beta signatures.

From germline, CDR1 is MNHNY and CDR2 SVGAGI (reference sequence). The CDR3 consists of 15 residues. V lost 6 bases to trimming and J lost 7 bases; unmatched junction nucleotides: 7. This clonotype came up many times. The antigen is unknown. TCRdb re-called the reads with MiXCR, one entry per CDR3 protein. The sample has over 45,000 distinct CDR3 sequences, about 19% seen once. The receptor was derived from a human donor in good health (CMV status not recorded). Some clones in this sample may be carry-over from other donors' samples. The material was CD8+ T cells from cultured PBMCs, obtained from culture after CMV antigen stimulation. The rearrangement links TRBV6-6 to TRBJ2-5; 14 nucleotides line up with TRBD2. CDR3 bases: TGTGCCAGCAGACCCGGACTAGCGGGGGGACCGACCCAGTACTTC. Its protein is CASRPGLAGGPTQYF.